This TCR beta chain was identified during a study of OX40 agonist ivuxolimab in advanced cancers. Looking at the study overall: The costimulatory receptor OX40 (CD134) was targeted by ivuxolimab, a fully human IgG2 agonistic monoclonal antibody. Intravenous ivuxolimab was administered to patients every 2 weeks at six dose levels: 0.01, 0.1, 0.3, 1.5, 3 and 10 mg/kg. Of the 52 patients in dose escalation, some 19 had hepatocellular carcinoma, approximately 15 had melanoma, 9 had renal cell carcinoma and 9 had head and neck cancer. In the dose-escalation cohort, approximately 80% of patients were male, and the mean age was 60 years with a range of roughly 23 to 79. Prior anti-PD-1, anti-PD-L1 or anti-CTLA-4 therapy was permitted, and approximately 39% of dose-escalation patients had received checkpoint inhibitors. Three dose-escalation patients achieved partial responses, one with hepatocellular carcinoma and two with cutaneous melanoma. Peripheral TCRbeta sequencing aimed to test whether ivuxolimab altered TCR sequence diversity and caused clonal T-cell expansion. The paper describes the monotherapy dose-escalation part (N of about 55 patients) of the phase I trial of ivuxolimab. General conclusions and limits of the study: After ivuxolimab, more expanded clones were found on average in CD8+ T cells than in CD4+ T cells. Clonal expansion of both CD4+ and CD8+ blood T cells was observed from baseline to week 6 at doses 0.1 to 3.0 mg/kg. In the 0.1-3.0 mg/kg groups, partial responders had among the lowest normalized peripheral clonal expansion, particularly in CD8+ T cells. The antigen specificity of the clonally expanded peripheral T cells was not determined. Low levels of normalized T-cell clonal expansion were also shown by some nonresponding patients.

V drops 5 bases and J drops 4 bases, leaving 9 bases in between. Its CDR3 holds 12 amino acids, cysteine through phenylalanine. Only CDR3 DNA remains: 36 bases, in frame from the first base. The germline V gene sets CDR1 to MDHEN and CDR2 to SYDVKM. This clone came up once. Its antigen remains unidentified. The input lacks base qualities; no much larger clone sits a single base away. Genomic DNA was isolated from the sorted cells so that the TCRbeta CDR3 region could be sequenced. The immunoSEQ Assay was used for sequencing of TCRbeta CDR3 regions. TCRdb's version of the immuneACCESS table is confined to in-frame rearrangements and falls short of the full clone set. An unresolved V gene accounts for under half of the shortfall where checked; the remainder is of unknown origin. Here the sample has 20,000 or so clones; about 82% occur a single time. Of the sample, 24% is held by the ten largest clones.

Patients with autoimmune disease history or receiving systemic immunosuppression were excluded from the trial. Peripheral blood for TCR sequencing was drawn from every dose cohort at baseline, at cycle 4 day 1 and at cycle 7 day 1. The samples were taken from a phase I, first-in-human, multicenter, open-label dose-escalation trial of ivuxolimab. Adults with locally advanced or metastatic melanoma, renal cell, hepatocellular, or head and neck squamous cell carcinoma were enrolled in the trial. Before TCR sequencing, CD4+ T cells and CD8+ T cells from peripheral blood were sorted into separate populations.

The input for sequencing was CD4+ or CD8+ T cells sorted from blood, taken in a trial of the OX40 agonist ivuxolimab. The sequence joins TRBV28 to TRBJ2-7; the D gene remains uncertain. The source of this sequence is an adult with an advanced solid tumor such as melanoma, head and neck, liver or kidney cancer. In nucleotides, the sequence is TGTGCCAGCAGTCCAGAGGAGTACGAGCAGTACTTC. This gives the protein CASSPEEYEQYF.